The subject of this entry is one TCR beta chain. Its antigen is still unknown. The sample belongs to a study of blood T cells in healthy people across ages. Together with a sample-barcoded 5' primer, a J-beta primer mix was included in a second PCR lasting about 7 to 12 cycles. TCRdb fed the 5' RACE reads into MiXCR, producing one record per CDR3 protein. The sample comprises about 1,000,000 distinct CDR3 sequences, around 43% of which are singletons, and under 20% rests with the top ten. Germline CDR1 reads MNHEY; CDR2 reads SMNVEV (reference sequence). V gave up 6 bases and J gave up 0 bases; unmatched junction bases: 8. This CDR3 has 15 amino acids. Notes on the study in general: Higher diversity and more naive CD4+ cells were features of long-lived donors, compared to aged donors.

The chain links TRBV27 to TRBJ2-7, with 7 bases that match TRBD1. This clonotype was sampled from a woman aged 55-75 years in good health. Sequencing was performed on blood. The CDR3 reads CASSLDRPHSYEQYF. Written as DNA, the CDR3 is TGTGCCAGCAGCCTGGACAGGCCCCACTCCTACGAGCAGTACTTC.